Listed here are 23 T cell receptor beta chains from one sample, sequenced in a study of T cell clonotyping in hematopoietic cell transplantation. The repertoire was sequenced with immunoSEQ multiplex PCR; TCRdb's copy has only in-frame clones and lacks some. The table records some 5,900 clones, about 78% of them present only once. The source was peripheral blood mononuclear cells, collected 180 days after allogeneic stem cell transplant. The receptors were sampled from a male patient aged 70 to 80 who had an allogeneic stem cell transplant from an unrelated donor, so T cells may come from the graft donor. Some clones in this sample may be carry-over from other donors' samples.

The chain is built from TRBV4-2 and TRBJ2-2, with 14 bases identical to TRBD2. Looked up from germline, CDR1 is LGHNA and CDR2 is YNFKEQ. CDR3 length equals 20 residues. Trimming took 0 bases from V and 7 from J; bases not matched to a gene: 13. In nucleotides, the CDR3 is TGTGCCAGCAGCCAAGATAACCGGTCCCCGGGACTAGCGGGAGACGGGGAGCTGTTTTTT. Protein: CASSQDNRSPGLAGDGELFF.

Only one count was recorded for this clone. The CDR3 sequence is CASSTIGSNYGYTF. The DNA of the CDR3 is TGTGCCAGTAGTACTATAGGTTCTAACTATGGCTACACCTTC. The chain has TRBV19 and TRBJ1-2; D is uncertain. The CDR3 extends over 14 amino acids. Per germline, CDR1 LNHDA and CDR2 SQIVND (reference sequence). The V end was cut by 4 bases, the J end by 0 bases, with 9 bases between.

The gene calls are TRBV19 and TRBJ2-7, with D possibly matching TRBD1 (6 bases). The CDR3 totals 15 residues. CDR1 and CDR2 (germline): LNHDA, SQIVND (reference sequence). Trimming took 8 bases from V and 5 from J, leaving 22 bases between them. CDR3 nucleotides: TGTGCCAGTGCAAACATTAACAGGGATTCGAACGAGCAGTACTTC. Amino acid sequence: CASANINRDSNEQYF.

The CDR3 nucleotides read TGTGCCATCAGTGCCGGGAGCGTCGACGAGCAGTACTTC. The encoded protein is CAISAGSVDEQYF. The rearrangement uses TRBV10-3 and TRBJ2-7; D is perhaps TRBD2 (6 bases). Trimming left V 4 bases short and J 5 bases short, with 12 bases between. Germline lookup yields CDR1 ENHRY and CDR2 SYGVKD. The CDR3 totals 13 residues.

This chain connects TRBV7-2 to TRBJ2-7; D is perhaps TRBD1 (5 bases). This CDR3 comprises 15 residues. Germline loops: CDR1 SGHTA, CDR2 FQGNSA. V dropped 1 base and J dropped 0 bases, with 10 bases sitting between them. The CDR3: CASSLVTESSYEQYF. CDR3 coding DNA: TGTGCCAGCAGCTTAGTGACAGAGTCCTCCTACGAGCAGTACTTC.

The CDR3 region is CSVEDPLDRSYYNEQFF. The CDR3 DNA reads as TGCAGCGTTGAAGATCCCTTGGACAGGTCCTACTACAATGAGCAGTTCTTC. The rearrangement links TRBV29-1 to TRBJ2-1, with 7 bases lining up with TRBD1. Germline CDR1 SQVTM, CDR2 ANQGSEA. With V trimmed by 0 bases and J by 3 bases, 11 bases remained unmatched. The CDR3 runs to 17 residues.

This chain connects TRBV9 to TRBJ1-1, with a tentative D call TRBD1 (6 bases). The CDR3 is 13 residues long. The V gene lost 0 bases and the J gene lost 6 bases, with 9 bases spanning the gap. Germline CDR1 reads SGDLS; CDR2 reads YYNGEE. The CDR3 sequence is CASSVDGGPEAFF. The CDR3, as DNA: TGTGCCAGCAGCGTAGACGGGGGGCCTGAAGCTTTCTTT.

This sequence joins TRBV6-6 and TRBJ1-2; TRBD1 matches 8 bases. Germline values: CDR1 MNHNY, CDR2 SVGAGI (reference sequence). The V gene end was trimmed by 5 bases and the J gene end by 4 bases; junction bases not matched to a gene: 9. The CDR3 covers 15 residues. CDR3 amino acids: CASSSIRGQVYGYTF. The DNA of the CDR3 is TGTGCCAGCAGTAGCATCAGGGGGCAAGTCTATGGCTACACCTTC.

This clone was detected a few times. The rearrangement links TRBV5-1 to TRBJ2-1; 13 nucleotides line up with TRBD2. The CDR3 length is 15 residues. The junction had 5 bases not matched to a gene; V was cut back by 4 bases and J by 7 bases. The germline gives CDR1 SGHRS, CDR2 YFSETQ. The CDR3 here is CASSQLAGGLNEQFF. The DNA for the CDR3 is TGCGCCAGCAGCCAACTAGCGGGAGGGTTAAATGAGCAGTTCTTC.

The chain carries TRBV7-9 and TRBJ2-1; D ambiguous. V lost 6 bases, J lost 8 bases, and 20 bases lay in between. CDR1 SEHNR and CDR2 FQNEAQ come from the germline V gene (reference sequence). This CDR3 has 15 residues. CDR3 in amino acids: CASRNAGTRIHEQFF. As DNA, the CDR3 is TGTGCCAGCAGAAATGCCGGTACCAGGATCCATGAGCAGTTCTTC.

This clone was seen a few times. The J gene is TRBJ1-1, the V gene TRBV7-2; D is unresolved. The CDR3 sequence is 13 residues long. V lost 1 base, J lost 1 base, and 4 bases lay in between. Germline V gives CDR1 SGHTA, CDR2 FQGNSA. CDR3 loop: CASSLERNTEAFF. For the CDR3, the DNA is TGTGCCAGCAGCTTAGAGAGGAACACTGAAGCTTTCTTT.

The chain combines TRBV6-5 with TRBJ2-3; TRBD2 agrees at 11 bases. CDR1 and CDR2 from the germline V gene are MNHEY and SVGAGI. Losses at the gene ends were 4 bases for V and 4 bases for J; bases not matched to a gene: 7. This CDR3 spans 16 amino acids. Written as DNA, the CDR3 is TGTGCCAGCAGTTTCATGGTAGCGGGAGGGCCAGATACGCAGTATTTT. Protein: CASSFMVAGGPDTQYF.

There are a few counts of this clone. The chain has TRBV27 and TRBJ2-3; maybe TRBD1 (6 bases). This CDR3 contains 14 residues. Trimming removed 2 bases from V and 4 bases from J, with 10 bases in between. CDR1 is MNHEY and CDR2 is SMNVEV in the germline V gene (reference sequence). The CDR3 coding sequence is TGTGCCAGCAGTTTAGGGCAGGGGCCAGATACGCAGTATTTT. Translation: CASSLGQGPDTQYF.

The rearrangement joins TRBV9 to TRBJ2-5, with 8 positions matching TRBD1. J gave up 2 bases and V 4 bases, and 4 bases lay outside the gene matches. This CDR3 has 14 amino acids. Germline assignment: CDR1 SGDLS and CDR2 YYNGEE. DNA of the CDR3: TGTGCCAGCAGCCGAGGACAGGGACAAGAGACCCAGTACTTC. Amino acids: CASSRGQGQETQYF.

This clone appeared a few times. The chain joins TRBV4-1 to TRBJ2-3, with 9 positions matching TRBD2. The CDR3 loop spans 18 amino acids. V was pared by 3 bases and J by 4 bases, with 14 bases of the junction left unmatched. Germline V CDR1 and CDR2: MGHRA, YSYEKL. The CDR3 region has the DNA TGCGCCAGCAGCCAGCGAACTAAGGGACTAGCAGGTCCAGATACGCAGTATTTT. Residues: CASSQRTKGLAGPDTQYF.

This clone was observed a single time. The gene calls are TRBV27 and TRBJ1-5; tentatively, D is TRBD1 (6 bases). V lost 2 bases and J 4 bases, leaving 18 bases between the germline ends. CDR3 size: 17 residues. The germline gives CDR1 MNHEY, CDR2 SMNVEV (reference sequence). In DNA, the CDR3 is TGTGCCAGCAGTTTACTAGGGGAGGAGGGGGTGAATCAGCCCCAGCATTTT. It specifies CASSLLGEEGVNQPQHF.

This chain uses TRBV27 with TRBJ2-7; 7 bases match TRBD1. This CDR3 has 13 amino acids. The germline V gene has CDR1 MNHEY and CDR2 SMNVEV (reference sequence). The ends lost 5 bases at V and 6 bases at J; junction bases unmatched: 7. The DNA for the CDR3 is TGTGCCAGCAGTCTCCTCTGGGACAGCGAGCAGTACTTC. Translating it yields CASSLLWDSEQYF.

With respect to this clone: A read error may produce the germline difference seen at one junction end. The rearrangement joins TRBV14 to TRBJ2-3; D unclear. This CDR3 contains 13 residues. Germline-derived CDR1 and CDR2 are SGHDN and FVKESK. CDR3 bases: TGTGCCCGCAGCCAAGAAATCACAGATACGCAGTATTTT. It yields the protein CARSQEITDTQYF.

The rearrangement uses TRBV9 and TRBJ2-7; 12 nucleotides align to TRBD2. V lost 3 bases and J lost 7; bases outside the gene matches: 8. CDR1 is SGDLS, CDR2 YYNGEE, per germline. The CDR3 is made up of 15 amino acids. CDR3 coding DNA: TGTGCCAGCAGCGCCCCTAGCGGGGGGGCGGAAGAGCAGTACTTC. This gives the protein CASSAPSGGAEEQYF.

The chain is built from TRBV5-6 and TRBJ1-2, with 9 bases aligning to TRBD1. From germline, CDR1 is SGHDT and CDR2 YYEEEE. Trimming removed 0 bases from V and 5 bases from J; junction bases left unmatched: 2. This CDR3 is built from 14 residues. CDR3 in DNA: TGTGCCAGCAGCTTGGTCGACAGGGGGTATGGCTACACCTTC. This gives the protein CASSLVDRGYGYTF.

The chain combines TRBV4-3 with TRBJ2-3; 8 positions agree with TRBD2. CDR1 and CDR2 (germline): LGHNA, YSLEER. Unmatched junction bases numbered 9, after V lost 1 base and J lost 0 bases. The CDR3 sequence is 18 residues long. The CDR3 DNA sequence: TGCGCCAGCAGCCAAGGCCCCCCGACTAGCGAAAGCACAGATACGCAGTATTTT. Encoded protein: CASSQGPPTSESTDTQYF.

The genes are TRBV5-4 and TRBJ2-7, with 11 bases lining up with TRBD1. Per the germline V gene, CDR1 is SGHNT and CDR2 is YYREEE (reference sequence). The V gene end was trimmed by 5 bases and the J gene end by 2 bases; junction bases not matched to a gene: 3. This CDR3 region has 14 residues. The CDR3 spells CASRDRGQPYEQYF. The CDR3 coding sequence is TGTGCCAGCAGGGACAGGGGGCAACCCTACGAGCAGTACTTC.

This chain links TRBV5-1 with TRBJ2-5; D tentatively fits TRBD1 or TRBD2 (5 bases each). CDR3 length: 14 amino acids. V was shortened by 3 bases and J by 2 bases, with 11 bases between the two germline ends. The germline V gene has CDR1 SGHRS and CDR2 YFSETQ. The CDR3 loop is CASSYRDQQETQYF. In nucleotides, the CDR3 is TGCGCCAGCAGCTACCGGGACCAACAAGAGACCCAGTACTTC.